This TCR beta chain was recorded in a study of tissue T cells after allogeneic stem cell transplantation. On this clone: Its cognate antigen is unknown. Gene names follow the mouse nomenclature. The read ends 1 residue shy of where the CDR3 ends; the end is completed using the germline J gene.

Study outcomes and limitations: Few T cell clones were shared across patients, but motif clusters showed tissue-specific shared signatures. Which tissue TCRs were alloreactive or antigen-specific was not determined. Some clones might be persisting host cells.

As to time point: mouse harvest day 14 after allogeneic transplant. Mouse grafts combined 10^7 T-cell-depleted bone marrow cells with 10^6 splenic CD5+ T cells. V was trimmed by 1 base and J by 0 bases, leaving 6 bases between them. CDR1 is NSQYPW and CDR2 is LRSPGD in the germline V gene (reference sequence). The CDR3 sequence is 15 residues long. The assay was immunoSEQ multiplex PCR, and TCRdb's table has in-frame clones only and misses some. The sample lists about 9,000 clones, around 33% occurring once. This TCR derives from a female BALB/c mouse given C57BL/6 T cells with graft-versus-host disease after an allogeneic hematopoietic cell transplant. V is TRBV1 and J is TRBJ2-2; D gene ambiguous. Source material: skin. Partial CDR3 DNA: TGCACCTGCAGTGCAGGCACCGCAAACACCGGGCAGCTCTAC. Its translation: CTCSAGTANTGQLY. The full CDR3 is CTCSAGTANTGQLYF. Looking up the rest from reference TRBV1 and TRBJ2-2 gives the full variable domain: VTLLEQNPRWRLVPRGQAVNLRCILKNSQYPWMSWYQQDLQKQLQWLFTLRSPGDKEVKSLPGADYLATRVTDTELRLQVANMSQGRTLYCTCSAGTANTGQLYFGEGSKLTVL.